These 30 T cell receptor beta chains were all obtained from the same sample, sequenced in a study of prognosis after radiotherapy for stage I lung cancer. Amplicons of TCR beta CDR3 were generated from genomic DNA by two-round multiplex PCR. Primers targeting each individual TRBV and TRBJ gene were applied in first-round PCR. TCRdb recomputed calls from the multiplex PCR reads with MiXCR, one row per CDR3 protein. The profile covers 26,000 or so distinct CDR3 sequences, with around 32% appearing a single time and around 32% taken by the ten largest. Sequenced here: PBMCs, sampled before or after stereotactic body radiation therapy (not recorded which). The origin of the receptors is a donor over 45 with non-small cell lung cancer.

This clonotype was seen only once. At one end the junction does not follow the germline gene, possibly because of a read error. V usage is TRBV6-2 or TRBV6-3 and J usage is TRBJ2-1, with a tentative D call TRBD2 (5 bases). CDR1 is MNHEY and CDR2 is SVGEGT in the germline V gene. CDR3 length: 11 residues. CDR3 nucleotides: TGTGCCAGCAGTTCCGGGGATGAGCATTTCTTC. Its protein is CASSSGDEHFF.

The CDR3 bases are TGTGCCAGCAGCTTAAGTGGGACTAGCAATGGTGAGCAGTTCTTC. Translated: CASSLSGTSNGEQFF. The chain uses TRBV7-2 and TRBJ2-1; 9 nucleotides line up with TRBD2. The CDR3 extends over 15 amino acids. Germline V gene lookup returns CDR1 SGHTA and CDR2 FQGNSA. The V gene end was trimmed by 2 bases and the J gene end by 9 bases; junction bases not matched to a gene: 8.

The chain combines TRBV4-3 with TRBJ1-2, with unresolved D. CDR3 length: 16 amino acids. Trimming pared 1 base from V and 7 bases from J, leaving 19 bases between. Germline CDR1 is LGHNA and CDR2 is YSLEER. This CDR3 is CASSQVVGRDLSGYTF. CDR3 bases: TGCGCCAGCAGCCAAGTTGTAGGGAGAGACCTATCTGGCTACACCTTC.

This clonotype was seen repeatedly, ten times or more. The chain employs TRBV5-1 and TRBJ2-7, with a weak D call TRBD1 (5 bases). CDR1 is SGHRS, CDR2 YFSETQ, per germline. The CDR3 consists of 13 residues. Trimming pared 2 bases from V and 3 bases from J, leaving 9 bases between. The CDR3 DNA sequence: TGCGCCAGCAGCTTCCTGACAGACTACGAGCAGTACTTC. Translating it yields CASSFLTDYEQYF.

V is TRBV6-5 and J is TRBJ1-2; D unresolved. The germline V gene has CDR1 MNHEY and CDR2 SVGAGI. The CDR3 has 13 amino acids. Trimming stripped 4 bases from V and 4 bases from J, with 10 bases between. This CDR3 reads CASSFALSYGYTF. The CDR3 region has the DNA TGTGCCAGCAGTTTCGCGTTGAGCTATGGCTACACCTTC.

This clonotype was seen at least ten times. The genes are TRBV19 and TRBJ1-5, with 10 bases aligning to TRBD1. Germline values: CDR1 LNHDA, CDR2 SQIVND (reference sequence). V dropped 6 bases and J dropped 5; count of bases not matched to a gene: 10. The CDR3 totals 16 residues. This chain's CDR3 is CASSLQGTGVYQPQHF. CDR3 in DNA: TGTGCCAGTAGCCTCCAGGGGACAGGGGTCTATCAGCCCCAGCATTTT.

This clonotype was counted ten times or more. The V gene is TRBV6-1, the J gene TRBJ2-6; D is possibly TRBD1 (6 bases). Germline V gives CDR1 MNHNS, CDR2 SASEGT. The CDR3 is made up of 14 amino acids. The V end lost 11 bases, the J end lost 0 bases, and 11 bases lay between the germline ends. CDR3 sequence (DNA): TGTGCCGGACAGACGAGCTCTGGGGCCAACGTCCTGACTTTC. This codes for CAGQTSSGANVLTF.

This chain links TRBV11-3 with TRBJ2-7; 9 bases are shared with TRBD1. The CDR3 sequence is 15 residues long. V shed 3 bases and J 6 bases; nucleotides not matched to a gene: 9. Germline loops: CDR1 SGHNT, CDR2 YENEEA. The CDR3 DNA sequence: TGTGCCAGCAGCTTGCGGACAGGGGTCTTATCCGAGCAGTACTTC. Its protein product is CASSLRTGVLSEQYF.

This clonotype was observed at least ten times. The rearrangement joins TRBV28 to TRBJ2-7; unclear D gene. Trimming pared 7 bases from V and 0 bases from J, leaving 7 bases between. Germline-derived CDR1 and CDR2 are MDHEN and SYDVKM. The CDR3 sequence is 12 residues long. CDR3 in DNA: TGTGCCAGCACCCAGAGCTCCTACGAGCAGTACTTC. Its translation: CASTQSSYEQYF.

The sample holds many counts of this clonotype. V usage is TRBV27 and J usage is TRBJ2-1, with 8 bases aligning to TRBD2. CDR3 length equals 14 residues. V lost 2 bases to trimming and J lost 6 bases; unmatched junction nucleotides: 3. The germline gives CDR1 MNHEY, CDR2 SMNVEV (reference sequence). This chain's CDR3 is CASSLNGGVNEQFF. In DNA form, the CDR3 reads TGTGCCAGCAGTTTAAACGGGGGGGTCAATGAGCAGTTCTTC.

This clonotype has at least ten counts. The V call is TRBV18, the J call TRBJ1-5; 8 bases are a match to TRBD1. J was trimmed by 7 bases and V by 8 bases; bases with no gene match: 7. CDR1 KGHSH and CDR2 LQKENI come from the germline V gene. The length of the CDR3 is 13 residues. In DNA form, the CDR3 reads TGTGCCAGCACGGACAGGGTCCTGCAGCCCCAGCATTTT. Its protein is CASTDRVLQPQHF.

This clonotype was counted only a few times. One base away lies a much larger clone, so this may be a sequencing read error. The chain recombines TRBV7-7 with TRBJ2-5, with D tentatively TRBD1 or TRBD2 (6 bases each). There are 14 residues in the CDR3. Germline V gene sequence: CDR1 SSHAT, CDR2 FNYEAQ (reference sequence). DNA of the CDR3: TGTGCTAGCAGCTTAGGGGGGTACCAAGAGACCCAGTACTTC. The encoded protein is CASSLGGYQETQYF.

CDR3 nucleotides: TGTGCCAGTAGTATCGCGACTCGCCAGACCTCTGGAAACACCATATATTTT. Translated, it gives CASSIATRQTSGNTIYF. The V gene is TRBV19, the J gene TRBJ1-3; no definite D call. The V gene's germline CDR1 is LNHDA and CDR2 SQIVND (reference sequence). This CDR3 is built from 17 residues. V was cut by 3 bases and J by 0 bases, with 15 bases left in between.

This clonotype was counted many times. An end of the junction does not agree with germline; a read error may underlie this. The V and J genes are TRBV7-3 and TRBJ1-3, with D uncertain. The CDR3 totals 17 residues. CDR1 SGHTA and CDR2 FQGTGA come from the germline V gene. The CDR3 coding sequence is TGTGCCAGCAGCTTAAATCCTGGACGGAGCTCTGGAGACACCATATATTTT. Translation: CASSLNPGRSSGDTIYF. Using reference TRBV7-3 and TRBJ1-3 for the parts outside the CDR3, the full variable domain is GAGVSQTPSNKVTEKGKYVELRCDPISGHTALYWYRQSLGQGPEFLIYFQGTGAADDSGLPNDRFFAVRPEGSVSTLKIQRTERGDSAVYLCASSLNPGRSSGDTIYFGEGSWLTVV.

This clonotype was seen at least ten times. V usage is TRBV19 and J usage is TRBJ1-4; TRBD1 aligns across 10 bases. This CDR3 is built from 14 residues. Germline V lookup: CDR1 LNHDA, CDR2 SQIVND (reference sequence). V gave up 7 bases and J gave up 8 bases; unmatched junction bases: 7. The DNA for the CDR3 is TGTGCCAGTACTAGGACAGGGGGAGTGGAAAAACTGTTTTTT. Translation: CASTRTGGVEKLFF.

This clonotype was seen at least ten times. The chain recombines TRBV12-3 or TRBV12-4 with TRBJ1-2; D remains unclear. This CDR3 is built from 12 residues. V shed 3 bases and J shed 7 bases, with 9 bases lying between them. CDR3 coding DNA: TGTGCCAGCAGTTTGTCGCTGGGTGGCTACACCTTC. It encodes CASSLSLGGYTF.

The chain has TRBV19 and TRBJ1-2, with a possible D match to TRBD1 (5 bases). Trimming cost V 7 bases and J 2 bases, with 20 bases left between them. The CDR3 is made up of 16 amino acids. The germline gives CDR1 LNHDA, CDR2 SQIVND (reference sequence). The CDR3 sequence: CASIRSSGTANYGYTF. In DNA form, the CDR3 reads TGTGCCAGTATCCGTTCGAGCGGGACCGCAAACTATGGCTACACCTTC. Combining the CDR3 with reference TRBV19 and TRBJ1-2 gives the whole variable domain DGGITQSPKYLFRKEGQNVTLSCEQNLNHDAMYWYRQDPGQGLRLIYYSQIVNDFQKGDIAEGYSVSREKKESFPLTVTSAQKNPTAFYLCASIRSSGTANYGYTFGSGTRLTVV.

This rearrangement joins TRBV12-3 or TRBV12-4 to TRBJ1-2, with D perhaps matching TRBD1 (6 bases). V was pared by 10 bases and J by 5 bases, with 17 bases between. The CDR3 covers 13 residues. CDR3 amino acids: CAIKGEFEYGYTF. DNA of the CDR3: TGTGCCATCAAGGGGGAGTTTGAGTATGGCTACACCTTC.

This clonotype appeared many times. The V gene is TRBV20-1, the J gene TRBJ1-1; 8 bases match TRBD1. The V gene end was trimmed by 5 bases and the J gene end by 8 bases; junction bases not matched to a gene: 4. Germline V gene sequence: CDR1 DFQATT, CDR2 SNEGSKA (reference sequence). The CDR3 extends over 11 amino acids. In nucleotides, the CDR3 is TGCAGTGCTGGCGGACAGGGAGAAGCTTTCTTT. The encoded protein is CSAGGQGEAFF.

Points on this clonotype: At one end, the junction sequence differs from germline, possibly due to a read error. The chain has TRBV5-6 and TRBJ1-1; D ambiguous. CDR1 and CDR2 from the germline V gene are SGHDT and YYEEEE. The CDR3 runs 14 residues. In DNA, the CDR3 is TGTGCCAGCAGATTGGACCAGCCGAACACTGAAGCTTTCTTC. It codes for CASRLDQPNTEAFF.

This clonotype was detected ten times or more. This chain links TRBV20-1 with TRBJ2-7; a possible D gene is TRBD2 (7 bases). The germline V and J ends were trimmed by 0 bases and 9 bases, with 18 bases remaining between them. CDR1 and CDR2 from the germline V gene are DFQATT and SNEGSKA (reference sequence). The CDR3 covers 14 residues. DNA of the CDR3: TGCAGTGCTAGAGAGCCTAAGGGGGGGGAGGTGCAGTACTTC. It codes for CSAREPKGGEVQYF.

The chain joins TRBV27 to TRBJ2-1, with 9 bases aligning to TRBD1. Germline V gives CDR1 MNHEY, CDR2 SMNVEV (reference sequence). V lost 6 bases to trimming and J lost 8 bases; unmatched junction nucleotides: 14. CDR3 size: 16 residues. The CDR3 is CASRDSGQGLFDEQFF. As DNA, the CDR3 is TGTGCCAGCAGGGATTCGGGACAGGGCTTATTCGATGAGCAGTTCTTC.

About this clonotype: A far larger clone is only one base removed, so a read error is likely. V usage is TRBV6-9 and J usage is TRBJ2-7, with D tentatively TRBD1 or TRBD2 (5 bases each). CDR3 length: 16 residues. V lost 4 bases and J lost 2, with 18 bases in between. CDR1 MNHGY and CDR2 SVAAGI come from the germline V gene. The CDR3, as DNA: TGTGCCAGCAGTTGGGGACCGTACAGTTTCGCCTACGAGCAGTACTTC. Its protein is CASSWGPYSFAYEQYF.

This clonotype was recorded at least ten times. CDR3 protein: CASSRREEGNQPQHF. Written as DNA, the CDR3 is TGTGCCAGCAGTCGACGCGAGGAGGGCAATCAGCCCCAGCATTTT. V usage is TRBV2 and J usage is TRBJ1-5; D remains ambiguous. The CDR3 consists of 15 residues. Germline V lookup: CDR1 SNHLY, CDR2 FYNNEI. The V end was cut by 5 bases, the J end by 2 bases, with 13 bases between.

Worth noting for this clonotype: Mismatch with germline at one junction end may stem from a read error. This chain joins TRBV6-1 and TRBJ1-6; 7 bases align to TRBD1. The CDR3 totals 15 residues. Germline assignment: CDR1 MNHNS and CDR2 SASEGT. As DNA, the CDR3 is TGTGTCAGCATAACAAGACAGGGAGGAAATTCACCCCTCCACTTT. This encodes CVSITRQGGNSPLHF.

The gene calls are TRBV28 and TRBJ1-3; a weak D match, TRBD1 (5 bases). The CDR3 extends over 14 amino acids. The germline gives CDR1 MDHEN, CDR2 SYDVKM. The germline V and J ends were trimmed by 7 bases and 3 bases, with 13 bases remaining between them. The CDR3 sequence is CASNLGGNGNTIYF. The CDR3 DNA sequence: TGTGCCAGCAACCTTGGGGGAAATGGAAACACCATATATTTT.

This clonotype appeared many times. In DNA, the CDR3 is TGTGCCAGCAGCTTGGAGGGGTACGGGACAGGGGCCGGGGCCAACGTCCTGACTTTC. Translated: CASSLEGYGTGAGANVLTF. V and J are TRBV5-5 and TRBJ2-6, with TRBD1 matching 10 bases. The ends lost 0 bases at V and 4 bases at J; junction bases unmatched: 10. The germline V gene encodes CDR1 SGHKS and CDR2 YYEKEE (reference sequence). CDR3 size: 19 residues.

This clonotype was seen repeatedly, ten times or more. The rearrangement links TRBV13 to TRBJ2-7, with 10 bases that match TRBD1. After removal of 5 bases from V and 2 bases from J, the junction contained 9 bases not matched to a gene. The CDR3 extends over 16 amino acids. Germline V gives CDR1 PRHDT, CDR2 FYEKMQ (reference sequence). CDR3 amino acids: CASSPTGTGDPYEQYF. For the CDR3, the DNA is TGTGCCAGCAGCCCCACCGGGACAGGGGATCCCTACGAGCAGTACTTC. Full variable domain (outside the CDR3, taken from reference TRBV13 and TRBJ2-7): AAGVIQSPRHLIKEKRETATLKCYPIPRHDTVYWYQQGPGQDPQFLISFYEKMQSDKGSIPDRFSAQQFSDYHSELNMSSLELGDSALYFCASSPTGTGDPYEQYFGPGTRLTVT.

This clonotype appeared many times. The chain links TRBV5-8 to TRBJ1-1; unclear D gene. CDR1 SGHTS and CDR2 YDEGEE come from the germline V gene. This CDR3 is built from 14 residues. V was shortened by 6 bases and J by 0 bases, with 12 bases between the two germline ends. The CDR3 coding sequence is TGTGCCAGCAAATTACTACCCGTGAACACTGAAGCTTTCTTT. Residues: CASKLLPVNTEAFF. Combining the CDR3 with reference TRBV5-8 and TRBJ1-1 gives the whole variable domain EAGVTQSPTHLIKTRGQQATLRCSPISGHTSVYWYQQALGLGLQFLLWYDEGEERNRGNFPPRFSGRQFPNYSSELNVNALELEDSALYLCASKLLPVNTEAFFGQGTRLTVV.

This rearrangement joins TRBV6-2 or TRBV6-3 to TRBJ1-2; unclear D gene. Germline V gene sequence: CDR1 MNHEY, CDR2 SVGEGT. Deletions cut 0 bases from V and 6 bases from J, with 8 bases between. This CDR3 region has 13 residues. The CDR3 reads CASSYSVAHGYTF. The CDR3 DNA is TGTGCCAGCAGTTACTCAGTAGCCCATGGCTACACCTTC.